This T cell receptor (beta chain) was captured in a study of blood T cell repertoires in COVID-19. As for the study in general: Acute and convalescent COVID-19 samples came from the United States, Italy and Spain.

In the original workflow: It was from reference gene primer amplification that nucleated cell counts were estimated. Sequenced by immunoSEQ multiplex PCR; TCRdb stores in-frame clones only, minus some. V and J calls plus clone size are reproduced from that table; the DNA served to infer D and trimming. Of about 190,000 clones listed, roughly 80% are singletons. This CDR3 contains 17 residues. Germline V CDR1 and CDR2: LNHDA, SQIVND (reference sequence). V trimming: 7 bases; J trimming: 7 bases; junction bases outside the gene matches: 15. This chain uses TRBV19 with TRBJ1-5; 11 nucleotides line up with TRBD1. This clonotype was sampled from a man aged 60 to 75 with acute or convalescent COVID-19. Sequencing was done on a sample of peripheral blood. CDR3 residues: CASKRGQGVRGGQPQHF. CDR3 bases: TGTGCCAGTAAGAGGGGACAGGGGGTTCGTGGGGGACAGCCCCAGCATTTT.